Shown below are 25 T cell receptor beta chains from a single sample sequenced in a study of T cells after yellow fever vaccination. MiXCR, run by TCRdb on the 5' RACE reads, gives a single entry per CDR3 protein. The table shows 200,000 to 300,000 distinct CDR3 sequences, with 10% to 15% occurring only once. This sample comprised CD4+ T cells sorted from PBMCs, obtained 45 days after the yellow fever booster vaccination. The origin of the receptors is a man younger than 45 who received the YFV17D yellow fever vaccine.

The CDR3: CASSKRSRQPQHF. Written as DNA, the CDR3 is TGTGCCAGCAGCAAGAGGAGTAGGCAGCCCCAGCATTTT. The rearrangement links TRBV21-1 to TRBJ1-5. TRBV21-1 constitutes a pseudogene. This CDR3 comprises 13 residues.

The chain employs TRBV7-2 and TRBJ2-5; unclear D gene. This CDR3 comprises 14 residues. V was clipped by 5 bases and J by 7 bases, with 17 bases between them. Germline V gives CDR1 SGHTA, CDR2 FQGNSA. The CDR3 bases are TGTGCCAGCAGCCCGGACCAAACGTTGGGGACCCAGTACTTC. Its translation is CASSPDQTLGTQYF.

Ten or more counts support this clonotype. The gene calls are TRBV29-1 and TRBJ2-2, with D maybe TRBD1 (6 bases). Germline V gene sequence: CDR1 SQVTM, CDR2 ANQGSEA. CDR3 length: 12 amino acids. Trimming pared 7 bases from V and 1 base from J, leaving 7 bases between. The CDR3 loop is CSADRNTGELFF. CDR3 bases: TGCAGCGCGGACAGGAACACCGGGGAGCTGTTTTTT.

V usage is TRBV20-1 and J usage is TRBJ2-1; TRBD2 agrees at 9 bases. V was pared by 0 bases and J by 6 bases, with 9 bases of the junction left unmatched. Germline values: CDR1 DFQATT, CDR2 SNEGSKA (reference sequence). This CDR3 comprises 16 residues. The CDR3 spells CSARDERGAGVNEQFF. CDR3 in DNA: TGCAGTGCTAGAGATGAGCGGGGGGCTGGGGTCAATGAGCAGTTCTTC.

This clonotype was counted many times. The gene calls are TRBV24-1 and TRBJ2-4, with 14 bases aligning to TRBD2. In germline, CDR1 is KGHDR, CDR2 SFDVKD. The CDR3 runs to 18 residues. Trimming at V came to 7 bases and at J to 3 bases, leaving 10 bases not matched to a gene. The chain's CDR3 is CATRPGLAGALGKNIQYF. The CDR3 DNA reads as TGTGCCACCAGGCCGGGACTAGCGGGAGCTTTAGGCAAAAACATTCAGTACTTC.

This clonotype was observed at least ten times. One end of the junction does not line up with germline, which may come from a read error. The rearrangement links TRBV20-1 to TRBJ2-7, with 7 bases aligning to TRBD1. The germline CDR1 and CDR2 sequences are DFQATT and SNEGSKA (reference sequence). CDR3 length: 13 amino acids. For the CDR3, the DNA is TGCAGCGCTACACAGGGGAATTCACGCGAGCAGTACTTC. It is translated as CSATQGNSREQYF.

This clonotype has just a few counts. V is TRBV7-2 and J is TRBJ2-5; D possibly corresponds to TRBD2 (6 bases). V was cut by 1 base and J by 5 bases, with 14 bases left in between. CDR3 size: 15 residues. Germline V gene data show CDR1 as SGHTA and CDR2 as FQGNSA. CDR3 sequence reads: CASSLVSTSQETQYF. The CDR3 region has the DNA TGTGCCAGCAGCTTAGTTTCCACTAGCCAGGAGACCCAGTACTTC. The full variable domain, completed using reference TRBV7-2 and TRBJ2-5, is GAGVSQSPSNKVTEKGKDVELRCDPISGHTALYWYRQSLGQGLEFLIYFQGNSAPDKSGLPSDRFSAERTGGSVSTLTIQRTQQEDSAVYLCASSLVSTSQETQYFGPGTRLLVL.

This clonotype was recorded many times. The gene calls are TRBV27 and TRBJ1-2, with D possibly matching TRBD1 (6 bases). The CDR3 loop spans 17 amino acids. CDR1 MNHEY and CDR2 SMNVEV come from the germline V gene (reference sequence). V lost 6 bases to trimming and J lost 0 bases, with 20 bases between them. The CDR3 is CASRWRTDKSSNYGYTF. The CDR3 region has the DNA TGTGCCAGCAGGTGGAGGACAGACAAATCATCTAACTATGGCTACACCTTC.

This sequence joins TRBV12-3 or TRBV12-4 and TRBJ2-7; D is unresolved. V lost 6 bases, J lost 6 bases, and 15 bases lay in between. This CDR3 region has 13 residues. The CDR3 loop reads CASSPARSSEQYF. The CDR3 DNA follows: TGTGCCAGCAGCCCCGCTAGATCCAGCGAGCAGTACTTC.

This clonotype was seen a few times. V usage is TRBV5-5 and J usage is TRBJ2-1; TRBD2 aligns across 16 bases. With V trimmed by 3 bases and J by 6 bases, 6 bases remained unmatched. This CDR3 is 17 amino acids long. Germline CDR1 and CDR2: SGHKS and YYEKEE (reference sequence). CDR3 DNA: TGTGCCAGCAGCTGGGGACTAGCGGGAGGGTACGTCAATGAGCAGTTCTTC. Residues: CASSWGLAGGYVNEQFF.

V and J are TRBV7-9 and TRBJ2-7; 7 bases fit TRBD1. The ends lost 4 bases at V and 6 bases at J; junction bases unmatched: 6. Germline CDR1 and CDR2: SEHNR and FQNEAQ (reference sequence). The CDR3 runs to 13 residues. The CDR3 coding sequence is TGTGCCAGCAGCTCGAGACAGGGTATCGAGCAGTACTTC. Translation: CASSSRQGIEQYF.

This clonotype occurred a few times. The CDR3 bases are TGTGCCAGCAGCTTCCAAACAGGAATCCCAGAGACCCAGTACTTC. Translation gives CASSFQTGIPETQYF. The genes are TRBV7-2 and TRBJ2-5, with TRBD1 as a possible D gene (5 bases). V was cut by 3 bases and J by 4 bases, with 15 bases left in between. The CDR3 spans 15 residues. The germline gives CDR1 SGHTA, CDR2 FQGNSA.

V and J are TRBV12-3 or TRBV12-4 and TRBJ2-7; 10 nucleotides line up with TRBD1. The CDR3 has 15 amino acids. Trimming cost V 5 bases and J 9 bases; bases outside gene matches: 13. The CDR3 spells CASSNPGQGMGVQYF. The CDR3 coding sequence is TGTGCCAGCAGTAACCCGGGACAGGGGATGGGCGTGCAGTACTTC.

Ten or more counts support this clonotype. The chain is built from TRBV3-1 and TRBJ2-3; TRBD2 matches 9 bases. The germline V gene encodes CDR1 LGHDT and CDR2 YNNKEL (reference sequence). J gave up 0 bases and V 4 bases, and 2 bases lay outside the gene matches. This CDR3 has 15 residues. CDR3 sequence: CASSPTSGSTDTQYF. Here the CDR3 DNA reads TGTGCCAGCAGCCCTACTAGCGGGAGCACAGATACGCAGTATTTT.

This chain joins TRBV18 and TRBJ2-2; D possibly corresponds to TRBD1 (6 bases). Trimming cost V 4 bases and J 10 bases, with 16 bases left between them. The CDR3 consists of 14 residues. CDR1 and CDR2 (germline): KGHSH, LQKENI. In DNA, the CDR3 is TGTGCCAGCTCACGACTACGGACAGAAGAGGAGCTGTTTTTT. It is translated as CASSRLRTEEELFF.

This chain connects TRBV6-1 to TRBJ2-1; 7 bases map to TRBD1. The CDR3 is 14 residues long. The germline gives CDR1 MNHNS, CDR2 SASEGT. V was pared by 5 bases and J by 10 bases, with 11 bases of the junction left unmatched. DNA for the CDR3: TGTGCCAGCAGTAGACAGGGCCTACGGGACGAGCAGTTCTTC. Its translation: CASSRQGLRDEQFF.

This clonotype was observed a handful of times. The chain is built from TRBV5-1 and TRBJ1-6; D perhaps matches TRBD1 (5 bases). V was cut by 4 bases and J by 5 bases, with 10 bases left in between. This CDR3 comprises 14 residues. CDR1 is SGHRS, CDR2 YFSETQ, per germline. CDR3 nucleotide sequence: TGCGCCAGCAGCCGGGACGGAGATAATTCACCCCTCCACTTT. Its translation: CASSRDGDNSPLHF.

This clonotype has just a few counts. This chain links TRBV25-1 with TRBJ1-1; D possibly corresponds to TRBD1 (5 bases). Trimming removed 0 bases at V and 4 bases at J, with 6 bases between. The CDR3 is made up of 13 amino acids. Germline CDR1 and CDR2: MGHDK and SYGVNS. CDR3 bases: TGTGCCAGCAGTGAATACGGGGGCACTGAAGCTTTCTTT. This sequence encodes CASSEYGGTEAFF.

This clonotype was observed a few times. This chain connects TRBV5-1 to TRBJ2-2, with 8 bases that match TRBD1. Trimming removed 3 bases from V and 8 bases from J; junction bases left unmatched: 3. Germline V gene sequence: CDR1 SGHRS, CDR2 YFSETQ. This CDR3 has 13 residues. The DNA for the CDR3 is TGCGCCAGCAGCTACGGGACAGGAGGGGAGCTGTTTTTT. Encoded protein: CASSYGTGGELFF.

In its sample, this clonotype was seen many times. The gene calls are TRBV20-1 and TRBJ2-5; 8 nucleotides line up with TRBD2. J lost 5 bases, V lost 1 base, and 6 bases had no gene match. The germline CDR1 and CDR2 sequences are DFQATT and SNEGSKA (reference sequence). The CDR3 has 14 amino acids. The CDR3 is CSARAIAGPETQYF. The CDR3 coding sequence is TGCAGTGCTAGAGCTATAGCGGGACCGGAGACCCAGTACTTC.

This clonotype was seen a few times. The chain carries TRBV27 and TRBJ2-5; a possible D gene is TRBD2 (7 bases). CDR1 is MNHEY, CDR2 SMNVEV, per germline (reference sequence). This CDR3 contains 16 residues. V was clipped by 4 bases and J by 2 bases, with 17 bases between them. The CDR3 DNA is TGTGCCAGCAGTTATAAGGGGGGGAGCTGGCAAGAGACCCAGTACTTC. Protein sequence: CASSYKGGSWQETQYF.

This clonotype has just a few counts. The gene calls are TRBV15 and TRBJ2-7; D not certain. Deletions cut 0 bases from V and 6 bases from J, with 18 bases between. The CDR3 runs to 16 residues. Germline CDR1 LNHNV, CDR2 YYDKDF (reference sequence). The CDR3 nucleotides read TGTGCCACCAGCAGAGATCGTCGGGCGCAGGACGGCGAGCAGTACTTC. It codes for CATSRDRRAQDGEQYF.

With respect to this clonotype: One end of the junction fails to match germline, which may point to a read error. V is TRBV7-2 and J is TRBJ2-1; D not certain. This CDR3 is 13 amino acids long. Per the germline V gene, CDR1 is SGHTA and CDR2 is FQGNSA. The CDR3, as DNA: TGTGCCAGCAGCTTAGCGCACTACGATGAGCAGTTCTTC. It yields the protein CASSLAHYDEQFF.

This clonotype was counted a single time. The rearrangement uses TRBV2 and TRBJ2-2; TRBD1 aligns across 10 bases. The CDR3 covers 15 residues. With 3 bases clipped from V and 5 bases from J, the junction kept 3 bases outside the gene matches. Germline values: CDR1 SNHLY, CDR2 FYNNEI. Here the CDR3 reads CASSERTGGTGELFF. The DNA for the CDR3 is TGTGCCAGCAGTGAGCGGACAGGGGGAACCGGGGAGCTGTTTTTT.

The chain links TRBV19 to TRBJ1-1, with a possible D match to TRBD1 (6 bases). Germline CDR1 is LNHDA and CDR2 is SQIVND (reference sequence). CDR3 length: 15 residues. V gave up 3 bases and J gave up 4 bases, with 15 bases separating them. DNA of the CDR3: TGTGCCAGTAGTATTCCCCAACAGGGAATCACTGAAGCTTTCTTT. Translation gives CASSIPQQGITEAFF.